The 14 T cell receptor beta chains below come from one sample, sequenced in a study of blood T cell repertoires in COVID-19 (dated by TCRdb to 2020 to 2022). Receptors were amplified or captured by the immunoSEQ multiplex PCR assay. TCRdb carries this immuneACCESS record with in-frame sequences only. Its versions omit some clonotypes, under half of them owing to an unresolved V gene in the studies checked, with the rest unexplained. This sample is represented by approximately 170,000 clones; roughly nine tenths of them were singletons. The ten largest clonotypes hold roughly a sixth of the sample. The sequenced sample consisted of peripheral blood. These receptors originate from a man aged 55 to 70 with active or convalescent COVID-19.

This sequence joins TRBV6-1 and TRBJ2-5, with TRBD2 as a possible D gene (6 bases). With the DNA end fitting TRBJ2-4 better, the J assignment may be wrong. This CDR3 is 12 amino acids long. Germline values: CDR1 MNHNS, CDR2 SASEGT. This CDR3 reads CASSEGGVIQYF. The CDR3 region has the DNA TGTGCCAGCAGTGAGGGCGGGGTCATTCAGTACTTC.

The rearrangement joins TRBV6-1 to TRBJ1-3; D is uncertain. The V end was cut by 3 bases, the J end by 3 bases, with 12 bases between. This CDR3 is built from 15 residues. Germline-derived CDR1 and CDR2 are MNHNS and SASEGT. The CDR3 DNA follows: TGTGCCAGCAGTGACGCTGAGGGTTTTGGAAACACCATATATTTT. Its translation is CASSDAEGFGNTIYF.

This clone was recorded once. The rearrangement uses TRBV6-5 and TRBJ1-1; no clear D. Germline V gene lookup returns CDR1 MNHEY and CDR2 SVGAGI. The V end lost 2 bases, the J end lost 1 base, and 8 bases lay between the germline ends. This CDR3 spans 14 amino acids. CDR3 sequence reads: CASSYASKNTEAFF. CDR3 DNA: TGTGCCAGCAGTTACGCTAGCAAGAACACTGAAGCTTTCTTT.

This sequence joins TRBV18 and TRBJ1-1, with 7 bases identical to TRBD1. Germline V CDR1 and CDR2: KGHSH, LQKENI. The length of the CDR3 is 16 residues. The V segment lost 6 bases and the J segment 0 bases; nucleotides outside the gene matches: 10. The CDR3 bases are TGTGCCAGCTCCGGAAGACAGGGAAACATGAACACTGAAGCTTTCTTT. Its protein is CASSGRQGNMNTEAFF.

V is TRBV6-5 and J is TRBJ1-5; D is unclear. The germline CDR1 and CDR2 sequences are MNHEY and SVGAGI. V lost 0 bases and J lost 5, with 11 bases in between. This CDR3 region has 15 residues. The CDR3 DNA reads TGTGCCAGCAGTTACTCGTGGGGAGGTGATCAGCCCCAGCATTTT. Translated, it gives CASSYSWGGDQPQHF.

As DNA, the CDR3 is TGTGCCAGCAGCGTAGAGCAGGGGGCTAAGGCCTACGAGCAGTACTTC. Amino acid sequence: CASSVEQGAKAYEQYF. The chain uses TRBV9 and TRBJ2-7; 8 bases line up with TRBD1. From germline, CDR1 is SGDLS and CDR2 YYNGEE. Germline trimming cut 0 bases from V and 2 bases from J; bases unmatched to any gene: 7. This CDR3 spans 16 amino acids.

This chain joins TRBV5-1 and TRBJ2-2; tentative D call: TRBD2 (6 bases). CDR3 length: 15 amino acids. Trimming took off 0 bases at V and 4 bases at J, with 10 bases between the two ends. CDR1 and CDR2 from the germline V gene are SGHRS and YFSETQ. The CDR3 loop is CASSLGVAATGELFF. In nucleotides, the CDR3 is TGCGCCAGCAGCTTGGGGGTAGCGGCCACCGGGGAGCTGTTTTTT.

The chain combines TRBV27 with TRBJ1-2, with 10 nucleotides matching TRBD1. This CDR3 spans 13 amino acids. The germline CDR1 and CDR2 sequences are MNHEY and SMNVEV (reference sequence). J was trimmed by 7 bases and V by 9 bases; bases with no gene match: 8. In DNA form, the CDR3 reads TGTGCCAGTAGGGGACAGGGGATTTCTGGCTACACCTTC. Its translation: CASRGQGISGYTF.

V and J are TRBV20-1 and TRBJ2-2; TRBD1 matches 8 bases. V was pared by 3 bases and J by 3 bases, with 6 bases of the junction left unmatched. The CDR3 sequence is 15 residues long. Germline assignment: CDR1 DFQATT and CDR2 SNEGSKA (reference sequence). Here the CDR3 reads CSASQDRDYTGELFF. The CDR3 DNA reads as TGCAGTGCTAGTCAGGACAGGGATTACACCGGGGAGCTGTTTTTT.

The rearrangement uses TRBV2 and TRBJ1-1; D uncertain. The CDR3 spans 12 residues. V was cut by 4 bases and J by 7 bases, with 10 bases left in between. CDR1 SNHLY and CDR2 FYNNEI come from the germline V gene. The CDR3 here is CASSAQRGEAFF. The CDR3 DNA reads as TGTGCCAGCAGTGCCCAACGGGGTGAAGCTTTCTTT.

The chain is built from TRBV7-9 and TRBJ1-1, with a tentative D call TRBD1 (6 bases). This CDR3 is 14 amino acids long. Germline V CDR1 and CDR2: SEHNR, FQNEAQ (reference sequence). Trimming shortened V by 4 bases and J by 3 bases, and 12 bases separated the two germline ends. The CDR3 loop reads CASSSGGGYTEAFF. The CDR3 DNA reads as TGTGCCAGCAGCTCCGGCGGGGGCTACACTGAAGCTTTCTTT.

The chain joins TRBV7-6 to TRBJ2-3; TRBD1 matches at 7 bases. Germline trimming cut 5 bases from V and 4 bases from J; bases unmatched to any gene: 12. The CDR3 runs to 16 residues. CDR1 and CDR2 (germline): SGHVS, FNYEAQ. CDR3 coding DNA: TGTGCCAGCAGCCAGGCCCACAGGGGTGGGGCAGATACGCAGTATTTT. Translated, it gives CASSQAHRGGADTQYF.

The chain carries TRBV5-8 and TRBJ1-2; D call uncertain. Trimming cost V 2 bases and J 8 bases, with 10 bases left between them. This CDR3 is 12 amino acids long. Germline V gene sequence: CDR1 SGHTS, CDR2 YDEGEE. CDR3 loop: CASSLNLRGYTF. As DNA, the CDR3 is TGTGCCAGCAGCTTAAACTTACGGGGCTACACCTTC.

V and J are TRBV29-1 and TRBJ1-2, with 9 bases fitting TRBD1. The V and J ends lost 1 base and 4 bases, in that order; junction bases with no gene match: 1. Germline assignment: CDR1 SQVTM and CDR2 ANQGSEA. The CDR3 covers 13 residues. The CDR3 reads CSVEGGQGYGYTF. The DNA of the CDR3 is TGCAGCGTTGAAGGGGGACAGGGCTATGGCTACACCTTC.